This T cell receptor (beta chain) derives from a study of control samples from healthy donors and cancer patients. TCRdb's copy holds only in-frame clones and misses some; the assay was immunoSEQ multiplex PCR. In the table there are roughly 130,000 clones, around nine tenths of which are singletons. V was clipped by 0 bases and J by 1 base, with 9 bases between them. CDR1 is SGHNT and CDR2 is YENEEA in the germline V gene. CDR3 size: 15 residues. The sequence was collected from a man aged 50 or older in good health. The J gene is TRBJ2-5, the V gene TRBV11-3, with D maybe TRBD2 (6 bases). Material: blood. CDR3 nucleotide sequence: TGTGCCAGCAGCTTAGACGGGGGATCCCAAGAGACCCAGTACTTC. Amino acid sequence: CASSLDGGSQETQYF.